This T cell receptor (beta chain) was captured in a study of blood T cells in healthy people across ages (dated by TCRdb to 2014 to 2015). Notes on the research overall: In model experiments, template switching captured roughly one uniquely barcoded TCR beta cDNA molecule for every two T cells. To track age-related changes in TCR beta repertoire diversity, the study relied on deep sequencing normalized with unique cDNA molecular identifiers. Four age groups were formed from the donors: young (average roughly 15 years), middle-aged (approximately 39), aged (62) and long-lived (approximately 80). To avoid experimental bias, donors of different ages were distributed randomly across sequencing lanes. For two donors (one aged 18 to 30 and one aged 80 or older), the study analyzed two additional independent replicas of 1 million unique cDNA reads from the same blood draw. The paper as a whole reports these results and caveats: The long-lived group showed more naive CD4+ T cells, fewer expanded clones and increased TCR diversity than the aged group, suggesting age selection. Donor CMV infection status was unknown, potentially confounding age-related changes in expanded clonotypes. The percentage of naive T cells measured by flow cytometry correlated strongly with observed TCR beta diversity. As age increased, observed TCR beta diversity per million T cells dropped in a roughly linear way, and a significant reduction was already evident by age around 41. Since profiling was done on bulk unsorted PBMCs, naive and antigen-experienced compartments could not be conclusively compared. Estimates of total diversity based on one million sequenced T cells were regarded as lower bounds and as underestimates.

There are a few counts of this clonotype. There is no known antigen for this receptor. The record has no base qualities; no much larger clone is one base away. Receptor amplification or capture employed 5' RACE. The sequencer listed for this sample is Illumina HiSeq 2500. A second PCR of roughly 6 to 12 cycles was run with a J-beta primer mix and a sample-barcoded 5' primer. Each TCR beta cDNA molecule received a unique molecular identifier from a template-switch 5' adaptor carrying 12 random nucleotides. Each sample yielded at least 2.5 million CDR3-containing paired-end reads. First-strand cDNA was synthesized from all RNA with the Mint cDNA synthesis kit, primed by a TRBC-specific oligonucleotide. After uracil-DNA glycosylase treatment, a first 18-cycle PCR used universal primers M1SS and BC2_uni_R on all cDNA. From the authors' description of their analysis: Each sample was normalized by randomly selecting 1 million high-quality reads, each carrying a distinct molecular identifier. Reads sharing molecular identifiers were discarded rather than binned into consensus sequences. CDR3 identification, clonotype clustering and error correction used MiTCR with a Q25 quality threshold and the strictest error-elimination algorithm. A nonparametric unseen species model with Euler transformation was used to estimate lower-bound total TCR beta diversity. TCRdb reanalyzed the raw reads on its own, using fastp at Q25 for trimming and MiXCR for clone calling, and kept in-frame beta chains. When rows share a CDR3 protein, they turn into one entry using the most common DNA and genes. The V and J calls were not made by the authors but by TCRdb's processing. The sample table records nearly 1 million distinct CDR3 sequences; roughly half of these occur just once. The ten most abundant clones make up 20% to 25% of the sample.

The donors were roughly 40 Caucasian individuals from Russia, aged about 6 to 100 years, who were systemically healthy. Ten milliliters of peripheral blood were drawn from each donor into EDTA-treated Vacutainer tubes. PBMCs were isolated by Ficoll-Paque density-gradient centrifugation, with at least 7 million obtained per sample. Total RNA was extracted from PBMCs with Trizol reagent, with at least 5.5 micrograms obtained per sample. The percentages of naive CD45RAhigh/CD27high T cells were determined by flow cytometry on a PBMC aliquot from every donor. The germline V end is reduced by 6 bases and the J end by 4 bases; junction bases left unmatched: 8. Its CDR3 holds 14 amino acids, cysteine through phenylalanine. Only the CDR3 portion is preserved as DNA: 42 bases, with reading frame beginning at the first base. Based on the germline V gene, the CDR1 and CDR2 sequences are SQVTM and ANQGSEA.

The source is a woman aged 55-69 years in good health. Specimen: blood. Recombination connected TRBV29-1 to TRBJ1-5; 8 middle bases align to TRBD1. The CDR3 loop reads CSVGGQGGNQPQHF. The sequenced DNA: TGCAGCGTAGGAGGACAGGGCGGAAATCAGCCCCAGCATTTT.